This T cell receptor (beta chain) was recovered during a study of blood T cell repertoires in COVID-19 (dated by TCRdb to between 2020 and 2021). Describing the broader study: Samples covering the acute and convalescent phases of COVID-19 were provided by collaborators in the United States, Italy and Spain. HLA class I and class II types, where available, came from metadata supplied by the sample provider rather than from assay-based typing. Samples came from the ongoing ImmuneRACE study (first 160 participants) plus 1,254 subjects from 6 global collaborators. Sample metadata almost always included a de-identified subject ID, COVID-19 status, age in years and sex. The material from the prospective study consisted of cDNA or gDNA derived from T cells, B-cell-depleted T cells, or PBMCs. The repertoires were released in a freely available public database meant as a resource for research on the immune response to SARS-CoV-2. Deeply sampled blood TCRbeta repertoires from subjects exposed to, actively infected with, or recovered from COVID-19 were included in the dataset. What the work shows at the level of the full study, not this receptor alone: Clinical and demographic metadata were provided uncurated, with the amount varying by source and participant.

TCRbeta CDR3 regions were amplified from genomic DNA by means of the immunoSEQ Assay, a bias-controlled multiplex PCR. On the authors' methods: The number of nucleated cells in each sample was estimated by amplification of reference gene primers within the assay. To quantify the absolute abundance of each unique TCRbeta CDR3 rearrangement, sequence reads were collapsed and filtered. Productive Simpson clonality was computed per sample as the square root of Simpson's diversity index over productive rearrangements. TCRdb re-hosts the immuneACCESS table, in-frame sequences only. Its copies lack some clones; in the studies checked, an unresolved V gene accounts for under half of them, and the cause for the rest is not known. Clone size and V and J calls were adopted from that table, with D and trimming inferred from the DNA. Here the sample has 120,000 or so clones; roughly 80% occur a single time. Of the sample, roughly 2.5% falls within the top ten clones.

In regard to this clone: This receptor's antigen is unknown. Nothing much larger sits one base from this clone, and base qualities are not available.

Each collaborating institution followed its own protocols to collect whole blood in K2EDTA tubes. For TCRbeta analysis, collaborators shipped samples as frozen whole blood, isolated PBMCs, or DNA extracted from either of those sample types. Looking up the germline V gene (reference sequence) yields CDR1 LNHDA and CDR2 SQIVND. Trimming costs V 8 bases and J 5 bases, and their ends lie 15 bases apart. The CDR3 has 14 amino acids, counting the end cysteine and phenylalanine. The DNA shown is the 42-base CDR3, in frame from base 1. The sample consisted of peripheral blood. The clonotype comes from a middle-aged man with acute or convalescent COVID-19. Recombination linked TRBV19 to TRBJ1-4, with no confident D gene call. The CDR3 region has the sequence CASGLGRGNEKLFF. The DNA is TGTGCCAGTGGGCTGGGGAGAGGGAATGAAAAACTGTTTTTT. Supplemented by the reference TRBV19 and TRBJ1-4 proteins around the CDR3, the complete variable domain is DGGITQSPKYLFRKEGQNVTLSCEQNLNHDAMYWYRQDPGQGLRLIYYSQIVNDFQKGDIAEGYSVSREKKESFPLTVTSAQKNPTAFYLCASGLGRGNEKLFFGSGTQLSVL.